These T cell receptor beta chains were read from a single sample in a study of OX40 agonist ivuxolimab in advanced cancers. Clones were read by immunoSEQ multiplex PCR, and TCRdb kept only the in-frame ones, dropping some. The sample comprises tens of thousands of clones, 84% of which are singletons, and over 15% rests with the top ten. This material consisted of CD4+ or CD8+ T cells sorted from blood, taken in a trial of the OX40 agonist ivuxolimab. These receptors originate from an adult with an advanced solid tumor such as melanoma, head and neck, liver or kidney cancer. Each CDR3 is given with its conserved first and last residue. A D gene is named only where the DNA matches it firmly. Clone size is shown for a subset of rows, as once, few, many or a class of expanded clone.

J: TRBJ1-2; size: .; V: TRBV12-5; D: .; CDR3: CASALPPGYTF; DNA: TGTGCTAGTGCCCTCCCCCCCGGCTACACCTTC
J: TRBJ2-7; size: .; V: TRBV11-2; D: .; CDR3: CASSFGSYEQYF; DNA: TGTGCCAGCAGCTTCGGATCCTACGAGCAGTACTTC
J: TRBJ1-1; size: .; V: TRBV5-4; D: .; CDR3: CASSLLQGNTEAFF; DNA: TGTGCCAGCAGCTTGCTTCAGGGAAACACTGAAGCTTTCTTT
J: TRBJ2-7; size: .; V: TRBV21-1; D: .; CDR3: CASSKQGSYEQYF; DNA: TGTGCCAGCAGCAAACAGGGCTCCTACGAGCAGTACTTC
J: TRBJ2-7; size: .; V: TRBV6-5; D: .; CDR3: CASSYGGPSYEQYF; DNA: TGTGCCAGCAGTTACGGAGGGCCCTCCTACGAGCAGTACTTC
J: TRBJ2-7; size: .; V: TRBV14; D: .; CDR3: CASSQVSGGSSYEQYF; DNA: TGTGCCAGCAGCCAAGTGTCAGGGGGGAGCTCCTACGAGCAGTACTTC
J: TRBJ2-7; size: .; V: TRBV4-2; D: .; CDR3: CASSQALGGDYEQYF; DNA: TGTGCCAGCAGCCAAGCCCTGGGTGGGGATTACGAGCAGTACTTC
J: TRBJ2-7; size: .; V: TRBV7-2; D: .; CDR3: CASSSGPTSYEQYF; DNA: TGTGCCAGCAGCTCAGGCCCGACATCCTACGAGCAGTACTTC
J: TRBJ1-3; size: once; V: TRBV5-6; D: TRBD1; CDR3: CASSSTGAGNTIYF; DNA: TGTGCCAGCAGCTCAACAGGGGCTGGAAACACCATATATTTT
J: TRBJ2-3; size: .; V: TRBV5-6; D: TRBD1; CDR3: CASSVDRVRFLPSTDTQYF; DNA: TGTGCCAGCAGCGTTGACAGGGTCCGATTCTTACCTAGCACAGATACGCAGTATTTT
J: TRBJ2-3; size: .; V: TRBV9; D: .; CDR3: CASSVDRSTDTQYF; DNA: TGTGCCAGCAGCGTAGACAGGAGCACAGATACGCAGTATTTT
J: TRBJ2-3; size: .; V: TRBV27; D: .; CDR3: CASSLFGSRDTQYF; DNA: TGTGCCAGCAGTTTATTTGGGTCTCGGGATACGCAGTATTTT
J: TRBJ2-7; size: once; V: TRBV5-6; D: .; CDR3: CASSLSPAAYEQYF; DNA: TGTGCCAGCAGCTTAAGCCCCGCAGCCTACGAGCAGTACTTC
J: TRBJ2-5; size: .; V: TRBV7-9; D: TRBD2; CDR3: CASSGKRERKEETQYF; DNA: TGTGCCAGCAGCGGCAAGCGGGAGAGGAAGGAAGAGACCCAGTACTTC
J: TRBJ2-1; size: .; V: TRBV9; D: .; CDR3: CASSATGEPYNEQFF; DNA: TGTGCCAGCAGCGCTACCGGGGAACCCTACAATGAGCAGTTCTTC
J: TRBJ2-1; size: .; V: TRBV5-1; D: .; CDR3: CASSLERLVSGEQFF; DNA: TGCGCCAGCAGCTTGGAACGGCTAGTTTCGGGCGAGCAGTTCTTC
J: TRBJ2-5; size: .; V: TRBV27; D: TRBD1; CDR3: CASSSSPGGWETQYF; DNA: TGTGCCAGCAGTTCATCTCCAGGGGGCTGGGAGACCCAGTACTTC
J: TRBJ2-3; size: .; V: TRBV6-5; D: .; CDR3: CASTFGAGSTDTQYF; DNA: TGTGCCAGCACCTTCGGGGCGGGGAGCACAGATACGCAGTATTTT
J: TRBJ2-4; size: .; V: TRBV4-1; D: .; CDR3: CASSQDRENIQYF; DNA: TGCGCCAGCAGCCAAGACAGGGAAAACATTCAGTACTTC
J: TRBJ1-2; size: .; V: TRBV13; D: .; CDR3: CASSLVARGDYGYTF; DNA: TGTGCCAGCAGCCTAGTGGCCAGGGGCGACTATGGCTACACCTTC
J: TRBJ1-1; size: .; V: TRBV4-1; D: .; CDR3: CASSQQGWTEAFF; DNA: TGCGCCAGCAGCCAACAGGGTTGGACTGAAGCTTTCTTT
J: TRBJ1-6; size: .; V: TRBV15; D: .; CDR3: CATSTGLNSPLHF; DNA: TGTGCCACCAGTACAGGGCTAAATTCACCCCTCCACTTT
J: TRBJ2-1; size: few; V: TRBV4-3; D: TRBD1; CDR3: CASSYRGQSDEQFF; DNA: TGCGCCAGCAGCTACAGGGGGCAATCAGATGAGCAGTTCTTC
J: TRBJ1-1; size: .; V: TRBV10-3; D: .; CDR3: CAIRALGTPGTEAFF; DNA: TGTGCCATCAGGGCACTGGGGACACCGGGGACTGAAGCTTTCTTT
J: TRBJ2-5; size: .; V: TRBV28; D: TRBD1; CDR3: CASNYPFRDRGLETQYF; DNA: TGTGCCAGCAACTACCCCTTCCGGGACAGGGGCTTGGAGACCCAGTACTTC
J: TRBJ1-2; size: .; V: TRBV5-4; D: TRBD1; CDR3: CASSRDRGFYGYTF; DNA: TGTGCCAGCAGCCGGGACAGGGGGTTCTATGGCTACACCTTC